This T cell receptor (beta chain) is drawn from a study of blood T cells in healthy people across ages. A sample-barcoded 5' primer and a J-beta primer mix were used in a second PCR of roughly 6 to 11 cycles. From the 5' RACE reads, TCRdb called clonotypes with MiXCR, one entry per CDR3 protein. The sample has 630,000 or so distinct CDR3 sequences, about 30% seen once. Sequenced sample: blood. This TCR came from a woman over 75 in good health.

The chain's CDR3 is CASRYAGRPNNEQYF. In DNA form, the CDR3 reads TGCGCCAGCAGGTACGCGGGACGGCCCAACAATGAGCAGTACTTC. The chain joins TRBV5-1 to TRBJ2-5; D perhaps matches TRBD2 (6 bases). Trimming shortened V by 5 bases and J by 11 bases, and 25 bases separated the two germline ends. This CDR3 spans 15 amino acids. In germline, CDR1 is SGHRS, CDR2 YFSETQ. The variable domain in full, with the rest retrieved from reference TRBV5-1 and TRBJ2-5, is KAGVTQTPRYLIKTRGQQVTLSCSPISGHRSVSWYQQTPGQGLQFLFEYFSETQRNKGNFPGRFSGRQFSNSRSEMNVSTLELGDSALYLCASRYAGRPNNEQYFGPGTRLLVL.